This T cell receptor beta chain was captured in a study of T cell repertoires in cytomegalovirus infection (dated by TCRdb to the late 2010s). About the study as a whole: Peptide stimulations targeted recently identified HLA-C-restricted CMV epitopes, whose presentation resists viral immunomodulation, together with well-studied HLA-B-restricted epitopes. The HLA type of each donor mattered for the analysis, because public TCR beta signatures pointed to carriage of CMV infection along with the matching HLA type.

What the authors observed across the whole study: Cumulative frequency of public TCR beta family members discriminated carriers of CMV infection plus the relevant HLA type in this cohort and an independent approximately 370-donor cohort. The ex vivo response was dominated by HLA-C-restricted CMV-specific TCR beta clonotypes, which also provided the single most frequent clonotype in two of eight donors.

What this sample's treatment or condition label stands for: in vitro stimulation with specific CMV peptide epitopes to enrich CMV-specific T cells. There are a few counts of this clonotype. Its antigen specificity is not known. Per-base quality was not reported, and no clone a single base away is much larger than it. Sequenced on an Illumina HiSeq 1500. Starting from the raw public reads, TCRdb applied fastp trimming at Q25, assembled clones with MiXCR and retained in-frame beta chains. CDR3 protein duplicates are merged, each entry listing the most common genes and DNA. This sample holds about 900,000 distinct CDR3 sequences; about 33% were observed only once. Jointly, the top ten make up 13% of the sample. Deletion took 4 bases off V and 8 bases off J, with a span of 12 bases between the germline ends. Via the germline V gene, CDR1 is SGHVS and CDR2 FNYEAQ. The CDR3 sequence holds 13 residues, the cysteine and phenylalanine included. Here the CDR3 DNA is all that survives: 39 bases in frame from base 1.

The receptor comes from a human donor in good health (CMV status not recorded). Some clones in this sample may be carry-over from other donors' samples. Sequencing used cultured CD8+ T cells from PBMCs, obtained from culture after CMV antigen stimulation. The rearranged chain carries TRBV7-6 and TRBJ2-1; TRBD1 is a weak D gene call, 5 bases matching. The CDR3 corresponds to CASSSRKGDEQFF. The nucleotides read TGTGCCAGCAGCTCCCGCAAAGGGGATGAGCAGTTCTTC.